This T cell receptor beta chain was recovered during a study of memory CD4+ T cells and cytomegalovirus serostatus. Study-level points and caveats: 67 of 164 known CMV-associated TCRbeta sequences appeared in CD4+ memory. A US-trained random forest predicted CMV serostatus with median AUC around 0.93.

Sequencing was performed with immunoSEQ multiplex PCR; in TCRdb, only in-frame clones are kept and a portion is missing. The profile covers under 45,000 clones, with 76% appearing a single time and 6.4% taken by the ten largest. The sort gate was single viable CD3+CD4+CD8-CD45RO+ cells for memory CD4+ T cells. Donors' CMV status reflects serum IgG against pp150, pp28, p38, p52. Comments on this clone: The antigen is not known.

CDR1 and CDR2 (germline): DFQATT, SNEGSKA (reference sequence). The CDR3 contains 11 residues. The sequenced sample was memory CD4+ T cells from blood. The chain joins TRBV20-1 to TRBJ2-5; 8 bases line up with TRBD1. The receptor was isolated from an adult in good health and CMV-seronegative. The CDR3 spells CGGQDQETQYF. In DNA, the CDR3 is TGCGGGGGACAGGACCAAGAGACCCAGTACTTC.